This T cell receptor (beta chain) was documented in a study of cytomegalovirus exposure and HLA in healthy donors. The protocol was immunoSEQ multiplex PCR, while the TCRdb copy is restricted to in-frame clones and leaves out a portion. This table has around 63,000 clones, around 96% appearing once. Regarding this clone: The antigen remains unidentified.

Study-level findings and limits: For most TCR sequences rarity was the rule, although some public TCRs occurred in many donors. Clusters of TCRs from the first cohort tended to co-occur in the 100 to 150 validation repertoires (as a later analysis found). Cytomegalovirus-associated status was assigned to about 160 TCR beta chains. Reported results showed that the classifier diagnosed cytomegalovirus status with high specificity and sensitivity.

Per the germline V gene, CDR1 is SGHVS and CDR2 is FQNEAQ. Trimming removed 0 bases at V and 7 bases at J, with 13 bases between. This CDR3 has 14 amino acids. The sequence came from a woman in her late teens or twenties in good health and CMV-seronegative. J is TRBJ2-7 and V is TRBV7-8; a weak D match, TRBD2 (5 bases). The specimen was PBMCs. CDR3 DNA: TGTGCCAGCAGCTTAGCGGTCCTGACGGGGGAGCAGTACTTC. Its protein is CASSLAVLTGEQYF.